The present entry profiles one T cell receptor (beta chain) with its context. The CDR3 contains 15 residues. The J segment lost 5 bases and the V segment lost 1 base, leaving 6 bases of the junction unmatched. Germline V gives CDR1 SGHAT, CDR2 FQNNGV. This sample was included in a study of T cell responses to AZD1222 COVID-19 vaccine. Produced via immunoSEQ multiplex PCR; TCRdb's table is partial and in-frame only. The sample yields 100,000 to 150,000 clones, around 87% seen once. The TCR originated in an adult in good health. The sample in question was peripheral blood, obtained on day 0 of AZD1222 vaccination. The chain is built from TRBV11-2 and TRBJ1-1, with TRBD1 identical over 8 bases. The CDR3 reads CASSLATGGGTEAFF. CDR3 nucleotides: TGTGCCAGCAGCTTAGCTACAGGGGGTGGGACTGAAGCTTTCTTT.